This entry lists 27 T cell receptor beta chains sequenced from one sample in a study of vaccination and CD4 T cells after COVID-19. The Oncomine TCR Beta short-read assay was what sequenced the DNA obtained from cultured CD4+ T cells. TCRdb ran MiXCR on the PCR reads and lists one entry per CDR3 protein. The sample has 10,000 or so distinct CDR3 sequences, about 30% seen once. The sample's treatment: roughly ten-day PBMC culture with coronavirus spike peptide pools or control peptides (ViraFEST assay). These TCRs are of unknown antigen specificity. This specimen was CD4+ T cells from blood, cultured in vitro, taken after SARS-CoV-2 vaccination. All receptors come from a human donor who had recovered from COVID-19.

The chain uses TRBV20-1 and TRBJ2-4; D ambiguous. The CDR3 spans 13 residues. The V gene lost 3 bases and the J gene lost 4 bases, with 10 bases spanning the gap. The germline V gene encodes CDR1 DFQATT and CDR2 SNEGSKA (reference sequence). CDR3 DNA sequence: TGCAGTGCTAGTTTACAGCCGAAAAACATTCAGTACTTC. It encodes CSASLQPKNIQYF.

This clonotype has more than one count but fewer than ten. The rearrangement links TRBV20-1 to TRBJ1-2, with D possibly matching TRBD1 (6 bases). Germline lookup yields CDR1 DFQATT and CDR2 SNEGSKA (reference sequence). The CDR3 loop spans 11 amino acids. The V end was cut by 5 bases, the J end by 4 bases, with 8 bases between. The CDR3 DNA follows: TGCAGTGCTCCAGGGGTCTATGGCTACACCTTC. Amino acid sequence: CSAPGVYGYTF.

This clonotype was seen a handful of times. V is TRBV28 and J is TRBJ2-5; 7 nucleotides align to TRBD1. Germline-derived CDR1 and CDR2 are MDHEN and SYDVKM. CDR3 length equals 15 residues. J was trimmed by 1 base and V by 3 bases; bases with no gene match: 5. The CDR3 DNA sequence: TGTGCCAGCAGTTTCCCTACAGGGGTCCAAGAGACCCAGTACTTC. This sequence encodes CASSFPTGVQETQYF.

The V call is TRBV19, the J call TRBJ1-1; D call uncertain. The CDR3 has 15 residues. Germline V gene sequence: CDR1 LNHDA, CDR2 SQIVND (reference sequence). Trimming pared 10 bases from V and 4 bases from J, leaving 22 bases between. Here the CDR3 reads CATQKFGIRGTEAFF. The CDR3 nucleotides read TGTGCCACCCAAAAGTTCGGGATCCGGGGCACTGAAGCTTTCTTT.

This clonotype has just a few counts. V usage is TRBV4-3 and J usage is TRBJ1-6; D may be TRBD1 (6 bases). The CDR3 has 15 residues. Germline CDR1 reads LGHNA; CDR2 reads YSLEER. V dropped 1 base and J dropped 16 bases, with 20 bases sitting between them. This CDR3 is CASSQGAPGHFFLHF. Written as DNA, the CDR3 is TGCGCCAGCAGCCAAGGGGCGCCGGGACACTTCTTTCTCCACTTT.

This clonotype was detected only once. The chain employs TRBV6-2 or TRBV6-3 and TRBJ2-3; D is unclear. This CDR3 is built from 17 residues. Germline loops: CDR1 MNHEY, CDR2 SVGEGT. V shed 6 bases and J shed 2 bases, with 21 bases lying between them. The CDR3 nucleotides read TGTGCCAGCAGCTCCAGGTTATTGCAGATACCCACAGATACGCAGTATTTT. It encodes CASSSRLLQIPTDTQYF.

This clonotype was recorded a few times. The chain uses TRBV2 and TRBJ1-1, with D uncertain. Between the trimmed V and J ends, which lost 6 bases and 4 bases, there was a span of 9 bases. CDR3 length equals 12 residues. Germline values: CDR1 SNHLY, CDR2 FYNNEI. The CDR3 region is CASRGSITEAFF. The CDR3 DNA is TGTGCCAGCAGGGGAAGTATCACTGAAGCTTTCTTT.

This clonotype is termed medium-sized. The V call is TRBV20-1, the J call TRBJ1-2; 8 bases map to TRBD1. Germline CDR1 DFQATT, CDR2 SNEGSKA (reference sequence). V dropped 1 base and J dropped 4; count of bases not matched to a gene: 8. This CDR3 contains 15 residues. The CDR3 nucleotides read TGCAGTGCTAGAGGATCAGGGGGCGGTGGCTATGGCTACACCTTC. It encodes CSARGSGGGGYGYTF.

The gene calls are TRBV12-3 or TRBV12-4 and TRBJ2-5, with 9 positions matching TRBD1. The CDR3 totals 15 residues. Trimming took 8 bases from V and 4 from J; bases not matched to a gene: 11. The CDR3 coding sequence is TGTGCCAGCTCGTTTCGCTACAGGGGGCGAGAGACCCAGTACTTC. Translation gives CASSFRYRGRETQYF.

This clonotype has more than one count but fewer than ten. V gene TRBV6-5 combines with J gene TRBJ1-1, with D tentatively TRBD1 (6 bases). Germline V CDR1 and CDR2: MNHEY, SVGAGI. The CDR3 covers 12 residues. V lost 4 bases, J lost 5 bases, and 8 bases lay in between. As DNA, the CDR3 is TGTGCCAGCAGTTCAAGGGGGACTGAAGCTTTCTTT. Protein sequence: CASSSRGTEAFF.

This clonotype was seen more than once but under ten times. The V call is TRBV7-6, the J call TRBJ1-6; tentative D call: TRBD1 (5 bases). V was cut by 3 bases and J by 5 bases, with 11 bases left in between. Germline V lookup: CDR1 SGHVS, CDR2 FNYEAQ. There are 15 residues in the CDR3. The CDR3 protein is CASSFGQGHNSPLHF. The CDR3 nucleotides read TGTGCCAGCAGCTTTGGTCAGGGCCATAATTCACCCCTCCACTTT.

By share, this clonotype ranks as medium-sized. This sequence joins TRBV12-3 or TRBV12-4 and TRBJ1-2; a possible D gene is TRBD1 (5 bases). V was shortened by 6 bases and J by 8 bases, with 16 bases between the two germline ends. The CDR3 is 13 amino acids. CDR3 DNA sequence: TGTGCCAGCAGCCGGGACGGCTACGGAGGCTACACCTTC. Encoded protein: CASSRDGYGGYTF.

V gene TRBV28 combines with J gene TRBJ2-7; D call uncertain. This CDR3 comprises 15 residues. The V and J ends lost 5 bases and 0 bases respectively, with 14 bases between them. The germline CDR1 and CDR2 sequences are MDHEN and SYDVKM. CDR3 DNA: TGTGCCAGCAGTCCGCTGACTCCATCCTCCTACGAGCAGTACTTC. Translated, it gives CASSPLTPSSYEQYF.

V is TRBV6-2 or TRBV6-3 and J is TRBJ2-6; D not certain. V was pared by 7 bases and J by 0 bases, with 4 bases between. Per germline, CDR1 MNHEY and CDR2 SVGEGT. The CDR3 has 13 residues. The CDR3 reads CASKSSGANVLTF. The CDR3 DNA follows: TGTGCCAGCAAAAGCTCTGGGGCCAACGTCCTGACTTTC.

This clonotype was seen a few times. The junction departs from the called germline gene at one end, perhaps through a read error. V and J are TRBV15 and TRBJ1-5; 9 bases line up with TRBD1. The CDR3 extends over 13 amino acids. The germline CDR1 and CDR2 sequences are LNHNV and YYDKDF (reference sequence). CDR3 nucleotides: TGTGCCACCAGCAGAGATCCCCAGGGACAGGGTTTTTTT. It is translated as CATSRDPQGQGFF.

This clonotype was observed a handful of times. The chain employs TRBV7-2 and TRBJ2-1, with TRBD2 matching over 8 bases. This CDR3 region has 15 residues. The V and J ends lost 4 bases and 2 bases, in that order; junction bases with no gene match: 4. Germline CDR1 and CDR2: SGHTA and FQGNSA. The CDR3 DNA sequence: TGTGCCAGCAGCTCCGGGGGGGCCCCCTACAATGAGCAGTTCTTC. This codes for CASSSGGAPYNEQFF. The variable domain in full, completed from reference TRBV7-2 and TRBJ2-1, reads GAGVSQSPSNKVTEKGKDVELRCDPISGHTALYWYRQSLGQGLEFLIYFQGNSAPDKSGLPSDRFSAERTGGSVSTLTIQRTQQEDSAVYLCASSSGGAPYNEQFFGPGTRLTVL.

V gene TRBV28 combines with J gene TRBJ2-2; D is possibly TRBD1 or TRBD2 (6 bases each). Trimming left V 5 bases short and J 2 bases short, with 12 bases between. The CDR3 runs 15 residues. Germline CDR1 MDHEN, CDR2 SYDVKM. This CDR3 is CASSQGGLNTGELFF. In DNA, the CDR3 is TGTGCCAGCAGTCAAGGGGGGCTTAACACCGGGGAGCTGTTTTTT.

The CDR3 region has the DNA TGTGCCAGCAGAGTACCAGGGACAGGGGGCAGGTTAGAGGGCTACACCTTC. Its translation: CASRVPGTGGRLEGYTF. This sequence joins TRBV28 and TRBJ1-2; 12 bases map to TRBD1. Germline V gene sequence: CDR1 MDHEN, CDR2 SYDVKM. Trimming took 6 bases from V and 8 from J; bases not matched to a gene: 16. The CDR3 sequence is 17 residues long.

The rearrangement uses TRBV7-2 and TRBJ2-4, with D maybe TRBD2 (5 bases). V gave up 0 bases and J gave up 12 bases, with 9 bases separating them. The CDR3 totals 12 residues. Germline V CDR1 and CDR2: SGHTA, FQGNSA. The CDR3 nucleotides read TGTGCCAGCAGCTTAGCGGGAGCGACTCAGTACTTC. Protein product: CASSLAGATQYF.

This clonotype occurred a few times. This rearrangement joins TRBV28 to TRBJ1-2; D gene uncertain. Germline V gene data show CDR1 as MDHEN and CDR2 as SYDVKM. The CDR3 is made up of 16 amino acids. The V end lost 2 bases, the J end lost 4 bases, and 17 bases lay between the germline ends. The DNA of the CDR3 is TGTGCCAGCAGTTTACGCTCCCTCGACACTGCCTATGGCTACACCTTC. Translating it yields CASSLRSLDTAYGYTF.

This clonotype was seen more than once but under ten times. The CDR3 sequence: CAIRFANPESPLHF. CDR3 sequence (DNA): TGTGCCATCAGATTCGCGAACCCTGAATCACCCCTCCACTTT. V usage is TRBV10-3 and J usage is TRBJ1-6, with no clear D. V was clipped by 6 bases and J by 10 bases, with 16 bases between them. This CDR3 is built from 14 residues. Germline assignment: CDR1 ENHRY and CDR2 SYGVKD.

This clonotype was seen only a few times. The J gene is TRBJ2-3, the V gene TRBV20-1, with unresolved D. CDR1 and CDR2 from the germline V gene are DFQATT and SNEGSKA (reference sequence). V was clipped by 3 bases and J by 2 bases, with 12 bases between them. The CDR3 runs to 14 residues. The CDR3 sequence: CSARTLAVTDTQYF. CDR3 nucleotide sequence: TGCAGTGCTAGGACCTTGGCAGTCACAGATACGCAGTATTTT.

This clonotype appeared a few times. CDR3 bases: TGTGCCAGCAGTTTAGGCACTGAAGCTTTCTTT. It yields the protein CASSLGTEAFF. The chain has TRBV28 and TRBJ1-1; D is undetermined. Trimming stripped 2 bases from V and 4 bases from J, with 2 bases between. Germline CDR1 reads MDHEN; CDR2 reads SYDVKM. The CDR3 covers 11 residues.

This clonotype showed up just a few times. The chain employs TRBV2 and TRBJ1-5; D ambiguous. The germline V and J ends were trimmed by 8 bases and 2 bases, with 16 bases remaining between them. The CDR3 is 15 residues long. Germline V gene sequence: CDR1 SNHLY, CDR2 FYNNEI. The CDR3 DNA follows: TGTGCCAGCCTCGGGGTGAGGACGGGCAATCAGCCCCAGCATTTT. Translation gives CASLGVRTGNQPQHF.

In this sample, this clonotype turned up a few times. This chain links TRBV7-2 with TRBJ2-5; D gene unclear. Germline CDR1 is SGHTA and CDR2 is FQGNSA. V was trimmed by 0 bases and J by 4 bases, leaving 9 bases between them. This CDR3 has 14 residues. CDR3 bases: TGTGCCAGCAGCTTAGCGATCGGCGGAGAGACCCAGTACTTC. Residues: CASSLAIGGETQYF.

J is TRBJ1-2 and V is TRBV27, with TRBD1 identical over 10 bases. Per the germline V gene, CDR1 is MNHEY and CDR2 is SMNVEV (reference sequence). With 6 bases clipped from V and 6 bases from J, the junction kept 10 bases outside the gene matches. CDR3 length equals 15 residues. CDR3 bases: TGTGCCAGCAGCTCCGCGGGGACAGGGGAAGATGGCTACACCTTC. Its protein is CASSSAGTGEDGYTF.

This clonotype rates as medium-sized. This chain uses TRBV29-1 with TRBJ2-7; D is perhaps TRBD2 (6 bases). This CDR3 region has 13 residues. The V end was cut by 7 bases, the J end by 1 base, with 14 bases between. CDR1 and CDR2 from the germline V gene are SQVTM and ANQGSEA. The CDR3 loop is CSAGWGTSYEQYF. CDR3 DNA: TGCAGCGCTGGGTGGGGGACTTCCTACGAGCAGTACTTC.